This T cell receptor (beta chain) appears in the sequencing data of a study of technical replicates of blood from four donors. Trimming left V 6 bases short and J 1 base short, with 16 bases between. Germline values: CDR1 ENHRY, CDR2 SYGVKD. The CDR3 has 17 residues. TCRdb keeps only in-frame clones here, not all; method: immunoSEQ multiplex PCR. There are some 69,000 clones in the sample; around 90% occur only once, and 4% to 5% lies in the top ten. Sequencing input: PBMCs. This chain links TRBV10-3 with TRBJ2-6; tentative D call: TRBD1 (5 bases). The sequence was obtained from a human donor in good health. Some clones in this sample may be carry-over from other donors' samples. The CDR3 spells CAISLTGAGSGANVLTF. The CDR3 coding sequence is TGTGCCATCAGCCTCACTGGGGCCGGATCTGGGGCCAACGTCCTGACTTTC.